Listed below are T cell receptor beta chains from one sample, sequenced in a study of CD8 T cells in Susac syndrome. One entry per CDR3 protein results from TCRdb running MiXCR on the immunoSEQ multiplex PCR reads. This sample carries about 290,000 distinct CDR3 sequences, approximately 89% of them seen once, and the ten largest clones take around 0.18%. The sample consisted of CD8+ T cells from PBMCs. These receptors were collected from a human donor with multiple sclerosis. The CDR3 runs from the conserved cysteine through the conserved F or W. The D gene is left open where the match is weak. For some rows the clone size is stated as once, few or many, or as a class when expanded; others skip it.

d_gene	v_gene	j_gene	abundance	CDR3aa	CDR3nt
TRBD2	TRBV15	TRBJ2-1	-	CATSRDRGGVDEQFF	TGTGCCACCAGCAGAGACCGGGGGGGCGTGGATGAGCAGTTCTTC
-	TRBV27	TRBJ2-1	-	CASSSPHLQDLEFF	TGTGCCAGCAGTTCTCCCCATTTACAGGATTTGGAGTTCTTC
TRBD1	TRBV5-6	TRBJ2-1	once	CASSTGTGTYNEQFF	TGTGCCAGCAGCACCGGGACAGGCACCTACAATGAGCAGTTCTTC
-	TRBV27	TRBJ2-3	once	CASAAVAGSSTDTQYF	TGTGCCAGCGCGGCGGTAGCAGGAAGTAGCACAGATACGCAGTATTTT
-	TRBV28	TRBJ2-1	-	CASSLLPLQGGGYNEQFF	TGTGCCAGCAGTTTACTCCCCTTACAGGGAGGTGGCTACAATGAGCAGTTCTTC
TRBD1	TRBV15	TRBJ1-5	-	CATSTSGTANSNQPQHF	TGTGCCACCAGCACCTCCGGGACAGCAAATAGCAATCAGCCCCAGCATTTT
TRBD2	TRBV6-5	TRBJ2-7	-	CASSPLAGGPYEQYF	TGTGCCAGCAGTCCCCTAGCGGGAGGGCCGTACGAGCAGTACTTC
TRBD1	TRBV7-2	TRBJ2-1	-	CASSPDRGYYNEQFF	TGTGCCAGCAGCCCGGACAGGGGGTACTACAATGAGCAGTTCTTC
TRBD2	TRBV19	TRBJ2-2	-	CASSMRLAGSNTGELFF	TGTGCCAGTAGTATGCGACTAGCGGGGTCGAACACCGGGGAGCTGTTTTTT
TRBD2	TRBV6-2/TRBV6-3	TRBJ2-3	-	CASSYGNLAGADTQYF	TGTGCCAGCAGTTACGGAAATCTAGCGGGAGCAGATACGCAGTATTTT
-	TRBV6-5	TRBJ2-1	-	CASSYWGGGDYNEQFF	TGTGCCAGCAGTTACTGGGGTGGCGGGGACTACAATGAGCAGTTCTTC
-	TRBV3-1	TRBJ2-7	few	CASSQDAYEQYF	TGTGCCAGCAGCCAAGATGCGTACGAGCAGTACTTC
-	TRBV6-2/TRBV6-3	TRBJ2-4	-	CASSYPRERRNIQYF	TGTGCCAGCAGTTACCCCAGGGAGAGGAGGAACATTCAGTACTTC
-	TRBV2	TRBJ1-3	-	CASSEAGVRGNTIYF	TGTGCCAGCAGTGAAGCGGGAGTACGTGGAAACACCATATATTTT
-	TRBV28	TRBJ2-1	-	CASSLRQFNEQFF	TGTGCCAGCAGTTTACGACAGTTCAATGAGCAGTTCTTC
TRBD1	TRBV7-9	TRBJ2-7	-	CASSGQGGSYEQYF	TGTGCCAGCAGCGGACAGGGGGGTTCCTACGAGCAGTACTTC
-	TRBV7-9	TRBJ1-1	-	CASSPLAEGYTEAFF	TGTGCCAGCAGCCCCCTGGCGGAGGGGTACACTGAAGCTTTCTTT
-	TRBV4-1	TRBJ2-2	once	CASGVYTGELFF	TGCGCCAGCGGGGTATACACCGGGGAGCTGTTTTTT
TRBD1	TRBV6-2/TRBV6-3	TRBJ2-3	once	CASSWTGLSTDTQYF	TGTGCCAGCAGTTGGACAGGGTTGAGCACAGATACGCAGTATTTT
-	TRBV7-9	TRBJ2-7	-	CASSLTNDYEQYF	TGTGCCAGCAGCTTAACAAATGACTACGAGCAGTACTTC
-	TRBV7-8	TRBJ2-2	-	CASSSGLTSGGELFF	TGTGCCAGCAGCTCAGGTCTGACTTCTGGCGGGGAGCTGTTTTTT
-	TRBV20-1	TRBJ1-1	-	CSAAGSTEAFF	TGCAGTGCTGCAGGGAGCACTGAAGCTTTCTTT
TRBD2	TRBV20-1	TRBJ2-7	-	CSAREVGTSEYEQYF	TGCAGTGCTAGAGAAGTCGGGACTAGCGAGTACGAGCAGTACTTC
TRBD2	TRBV12-3/TRBV12-4	TRBJ2-5	-	CASSSWTSGGSETQYF	TGTGCCAGCAGTTCCTGGACTAGCGGGGGAAGCGAGACCCAGTACTTC
TRBD1	TRBV6-5	TRBJ2-7	-	CASSYKTGGWYEQYF	TGTGCCAGCAGTTATAAGACAGGGGGCTGGTACGAGCAGTACTTC
-	TRBV7-8	TRBJ2-2	-	CASSLAPNGELFF	TGTGCCAGCAGCTTAGCACCTAACGGGGAGCTGTTTTTT
-	TRBV20-1	TRBJ2-5	-	CSARDGGGSLQETQYF	TGCAGTGCTAGAGATGGGGGTGGCAGCCTCCAAGAGACCCAGTACTTC
-	TRBV7-3	TRBJ1-1	-	CASSFQGSDTEAFF	TGTGCCAGCAGCTTCCAGGGGAGCGACACTGAAGCTTTCTTT
TRBD2	TRBV28	TRBJ2-1	-	CASRHLAGGYNEQFF	TGTGCCAGCAGACATCTAGCGGGAGGTTACAATGAGCAGTTCTTC
TRBD1	TRBV4-3	TRBJ2-3	-	CASSQGTGADTQYF	TGCGCCAGCAGCCAAGGGACAGGGGCAGATACGCAGTATTTT
TRBD1	TRBV6-2/TRBV6-3	TRBJ2-4	-	CASSLTGTGSGQYF	TGTGCCAGCAGTCTAACCGGGACAGGGAGTGGTCAGTACTTC
-	TRBV29-1	TRBJ2-2	-	CSVVGDTGELFF	TGCAGCGTTGTCGGGGACACCGGGGAGCTGTTTTTT
-	TRBV29-1	TRBJ2-7	-	CSVEVPSEYEQYF	TGCAGCGTTGAGGTTCCTAGCGAATACGAGCAGTACTTC
-	TRBV6-4	TRBJ2-3	-	CASRSTTQQYF	TGTGCCAGCAGATCCACGACCCAGCAGTATTTT
-	TRBV12-3/TRBV12-4	TRBJ1-5	-	CASTLSGNQPQHF	TGTGCCAGCACCTTATCGGGGAATCAGCCCCAGCATTTT
-	TRBV28	TRBJ1-6	-	CASSSRDTGPFYNSPLHF	TGTGCCAGCAGTTCCCGGGACACTGGACCTTTTTATAATTCACCCCTCCACTTT
TRBD2	TRBV6-2/TRBV6-3	TRBJ2-7	-	CASTVLAGASYEQYF	TGTGCCAGCACCGTACTAGCGGGAGCGTCCTACGAGCAGTACTTC
-	TRBV7-9	TRBJ2-7	-	CASSLTGYYEQYF	TGTGCCAGCAGCTTAACAGGTTACTACGAGCAGTACTTC
-	TRBV2	TRBJ1-2	-	CASTQALSGTF	TGTGCCAGCACACAGGCTCTCTCTGGTACCTTC
-	TRBV20-1	TRBJ2-4	-	CSAPTGFGKNIQYF	TGCAGTGCCCCGACAGGTTTTGGCAAAAACATTCAGTACTTC
-	TRBV7-8	TRBJ2-2	-	CASSQTPVVTGELFF	TGTGCCAGCAGCCAGACCCCGGTTGTGACCGGGGAGCTGTTTTTT
TRBD1	TRBV6-2/TRBV6-3	TRBJ2-1	once	CASSYGTAVEQFF	TGTGCCAGCAGTTACGGGACAGCGGTTGAGCAGTTCTTC
-	TRBV7-2	TRBJ2-1	-	CASSLYPLGQFF	TGTGCCAGCAGCTTATACCCCTTAGGGCAGTTCTTC
TRBD1	TRBV29-1	TRBJ1-2	-	CSVATGAQSYGYTF	TGCAGCGTTGCGACAGGGGCGCAGAGCTATGGCTACACCTTC
TRBD1	TRBV27	TRBJ1-1	-	CASRAGTGTLTEAFF	TGTGCCAGCAGGGCGGGGACAGGTACCCTTACTGAAGCTTTCTTT
-	TRBV4-1	TRBJ2-2	-	CASSHSDSGSGELFF	TGCGCCAGCAGCCATTCGGACAGCGGAAGTGGGGAGCTGTTTTTT
-	TRBV27	TRBJ1-2	-	CASSWGFNYGYTF	TGTGCCAGCAGCTGGGGCTTTAACTATGGCTACACCTTC
-	TRBV7-9	TRBJ1-2	once	CASSFQGDGYTF	TGTGCCAGCAGCTTCCAGGGCGATGGCTACACCTTC
-	TRBV28	TRBJ2-7	-	CASSLSPNDGYEQYF	TGTGCCAGCAGTTTATCCCCAAACGACGGGTACGAGCAGTACTTC
TRBD2	TRBV7-8	TRBJ2-7	-	CASSPRLAGVTYEQYF	TGTGCCAGCAGCCCGCGACTAGCGGGGGTGACCTACGAGCAGTACTTC
-	TRBV27	TRBJ1-5	-	CATQDSVGNQPQHF	TGTGCCACCCAGGACAGTGTAGGCAATCAGCCCCAGCATTTT
-	TRBV28	TRBJ2-7	-	CASGRLGGPYEQYF	TGTGCCAGCGGGCGATTGGGCGGGCCTTACGAGCAGTACTTC
TRBD2	TRBV6-5	TRBJ2-5	-	CASSTTSGQETQYF	TGTGCCAGCAGTACGACTAGCGGCCAAGAGACCCAGTACTTC
TRBD1	TRBV30	TRBJ2-1	-	CAWSGGQGSSYNEQFF	TGTGCCTGGAGTGGGGGACAGGGCAGCTCCTACAATGAGCAGTTCTTC
TRBD1	TRBV6-1	TRBJ1-4	-	CASSDGQGGNEKLFF	TGTGCCAGCAGTGACGGACAGGGGGGGAATGAAAAACTGTTTTTT
TRBD2	TRBV12-3/TRBV12-4	TRBJ2-1	-	CASTLAGVTYNEQFF	TGTGCCAGCACCTTAGCGGGAGTTACTTACAATGAGCAGTTCTTC
-	TRBV6-5	TRBJ2-7	once	CASSYTNPGWSNYEQYF	TGTGCCAGCAGTTACACGAATCCAGGTTGGTCCAACTACGAGCAGTACTTC
-	TRBV4-2	TRBJ2-1	-	CASSQDGEQFF	TGTGCCAGCAGCCAAGATGGCGAGCAGTTCTTC
-	TRBV20-1	TRBJ1-1	-	CSAYGRVNTEAFF	TGCAGTGCGTATGGAAGGGTGAACACTGAAGCTTTCTTT
-	TRBV6-2/TRBV6-3	TRBJ2-7	-	CASSWAYEQYF	TGTGCCAGCAGTTGGGCCTACGAGCAGTACTTC